The rows below give T cell receptor beta chains drawn from one sample of a study of a mutant IDH1 vaccine in newly diagnosed glioma. Their cognate antigens are unknown. The assay was immunoSEQ multiplex PCR, and TCRdb's table has in-frame clones only and misses some. This table has some 80,000 clones, approximately 85% appearing once. The sample consisted of PBMCs, taken from a glioma patient whose treatment included an IDH1 peptide vaccine. Every receptor here comes from a woman aged 45-65 years with glioma. Each CDR3 is given with its conserved first and last residue. The D gene is left open where the match is weak. Expanded clones get a size class; other rows say once, few or many, or leave the size out.

TRBV2	once	TRBJ2-7	-	TGTGCCAGCAGACCCTTGTGGCAGGCGATCACCTACGAGCAGTACTTC	CASRPLWQAITYEQYF
TRBV5-5	once	TRBJ2-1	-	TGTGCCAGCAGCTTGTACGGGAGTCTCTACAATGAGCAGTTCTTC	CASSLYGSLYNEQFF
TRBV28	-	TRBJ2-2	TRBD1	TGTGCCAGCAGGGGGACAGGGGGCACCGGGGAGCTGTTTTTT	CASRGTGGTGELFF
TRBV6-1	-	TRBJ1-4	-	TGTGCCAGCAGTGAACACCTCCCTACGGACGAAAAACTGTTTTTT	CASSEHLPTDEKLFF
TRBV18	-	TRBJ1-5	-	TGTGCCAGCTCACCATTATTATTGCAGGGCGGCAATCAGCCCCAGCATTTT	CASSPLLLQGGNQPQHF
TRBV19	-	TRBJ2-1	TRBD2	TGTGCCAGTAGTATAGATCTTGAGGCTAGCGGATACTACAATGAGCAGTTCTTC	CASSIDLEASGYYNEQFF
TRBV19	-	TRBJ1-1	-	TGTGCCAGTAGTATTTATGACAGAGACTATGAAGCTTTCTTT	CASSIYDRDYEAFF
TRBV19	-	TRBJ1-5	-	TGTGCCAGTAGTATAGGTAGAAATAGCAATCAGCCCCAGCATTTT	CASSIGRNSNQPQHF
TRBV30	-	TRBJ2-3	-	TGTGCCTGGAGAGGTGCAGATACGCAGTATTTT	CAWRGADTQYF
TRBV6-6	-	TRBJ2-7	-	TGTGCCAGCAGATCTAGCTACGAGCAGTACTTC	CASRSSYEQYF
TRBV4-1	-	TRBJ1-1	-	TGCGCCAGCAGCCAAGCAGACGGGGTCTCTGAAGCTTTCTTT	CASSQADGVSEAFF
TRBV19	-	TRBJ2-5	TRBD2	TGTGCCACAAAACAGCGGGATTGGGGGACCCAGTACTTC	CATKQRDWGTQYF
TRBV6-5	-	TRBJ2-2	-	TGTGCCAGCAGTTACTCTCTCGGGGGTGTCGGGGAGCTGTTTTTT	CASSYSLGGVGELFF
TRBV19	once	TRBJ2-7	TRBD2	TGTGCCAGTCGTCTAGCGGGCAAAGGAGGCTACGAGCAGTACTTC	CASRLAGKGGYEQYF
TRBV28	-	TRBJ2-7	TRBD2	TGTGCCAGCAGCCCTGGGGGCGGGAGGGGAATCTTC	CASSPGGGRGIF
TRBV18	-	TRBJ2-2	-	TGTGCCAGCTCACCACCCGGCGCTGGGGAGCTGTTTTTT	CASSPPGAGELFF
TRBV7-3	-	TRBJ2-7	-	TGTGCCAGCAGCGTCGACACCGTGGGGCCCTACGAGCAGTACTTC	CASSVDTVGPYEQYF
TRBV30	-	TRBJ2-5	-	TGTGCCTGGAGTGTAACCGGATTCCAAGAGACCCAGTACTTC	CAWSVTGFQETQYF
TRBV7-9	-	TRBJ2-7	-	TGTGCCAGCAGCTTATCAAGGGGGTCCTACGAGCAGTACTTC	CASSLSRGSYEQYF
TRBV21-1	-	TRBJ2-1	-	TGTGCCAGCACTACCTCCGGGACTAGCGGGTCCGCGAGCTCCTACAATGAGCAGTTCTTC	CASTTSGTSGSASSYNEQFF
TRBV1	-	TRBJ2-1	-	TGCACCAGCAGCCAAGCACACTGGCGAGCAAAGCAGTTCTTC	CTSSQAHWRAKQFF
TRBV9	-	TRBJ1-6	-	TGTGCCAGCAGCGTAATGGACGGGTCACCCCTCCACTTT	CASSVMDGSPLHF
TRBV28	-	TRBJ1-4	-	TGTGCCAGCAGTTCAGGGGCCGAAAAACTGTTTTTT	CASSSGAEKLFF
TRBV5-6	-	TRBJ1-4	-	TGTGCCAGCAGCGACCGCGGCAGGCTTAATGAAAAACTGTTTTTT	CASSDRGRLNEKLFF
TRBV11-2	-	TRBJ2-1	-	TGTGCCAGCAGCAACCGACTAAGCTCCTACAATGAGCAGTTCTTC	CASSNRLSSYNEQFF